This T cell receptor (beta chain) stems from a study of spatial heterogeneity in lung cancer. On each TCR cDNA molecule, a unique molecular identifier was present. TCRdb independently ran MiXCR on the 5' RACE reads; one entry per CDR3 protein. The sample lists roughly 46,000 distinct CDR3 sequences; 12% were seen once. As for time point: blood at routine non-recurrence follow-up after resection. From tumor, nontumor lung or frozen PBMC, whole RNA was taken unsorted for sequencing. The sequence was obtained from a male donor with early-stage non-small cell lung cancer. Sequenced material: PBMCs, taken at follow-up.

The CDR3: CRGTQGLNTEAFF. The DNA of the CDR3 is TGCAGGGGAACACAGGGTCTAAACACTGAAGCTTTCTTT. V gene TRBV20-1 combines with J gene TRBJ1-1, with D possibly being TRBD1 (6 bases). Germline CDR1 and CDR2: DFQATT and SNEGSKA (reference sequence). The CDR3 covers 13 residues.